This T cell receptor (beta chain) was documented in a study of circulating tumor DNA in untreated peripheral T-cell lymphoma. Broader study findings: Despite persistently detectable ctDNA, two patients remained in remission over approximately nine years.

Concerning this clone: No antigen is known for it.

V shed 3 bases and J shed 4 bases, with 15 bases lying between them. Germline V lookup: CDR1 MDHEN, CDR2 SYDVKM. The CDR3 consists of 16 residues. Here immunoSEQ multiplex PCR was the method, and the copy in TCRdb shows in-frame clones only, minus some. The sample gives roughly 2,100 clones, more than 75% of which show up once; roughly 25% is in the top ten. The gene calls are TRBV28 and TRBJ2-2; a weak D match, TRBD2 (6 bases). This TCR was recovered from a human donor with peripheral T-cell lymphoma. Sequenced material: cell-free DNA from blood serum. CDR3 residues: CASSLGGAGGTGELFF. CDR3 coding DNA: TGTGCCAGCAGTTTGGGGGGAGCAGGCGGCACCGGGGAGCTGTTTTTT.